Following are 21 T cell receptor beta chains from one sample sequenced in a study of cytomegalovirus exposure and HLA in healthy donors. Primers: 60 Vbeta forward and 13 Jbeta reverse. Clones were read by immunoSEQ multiplex PCR, and TCRdb kept only the in-frame ones, dropping some. The data contain around 120,000 clones, roughly 70% of them singletons. The sample consisted of PBMCs. The receptor set was obtained from a woman between 35 and 50 years old in good health and CMV-seronegative.

In DNA, the CDR3 is TGTGCCAGCAGCCAAGGCCGGACTAGCGCCCAAGATACGCAGTATTTT. It yields the protein CASSQGRTSAQDTQYF. This chain connects TRBV4-2 to TRBJ2-3; 9 positions agree with TRBD2. Trimming at V came to 1 base and at J to 5 bases, leaving 7 bases not matched to a gene. CDR1 LGHNA and CDR2 YNFKEQ come from the germline V gene. The CDR3 is 16 residues long.

In nucleotides, the CDR3 is TGTGCCAGCTCACCACCAGGACAGATTAGCTCTGGGGCCAACGTCCTGACTTTC. It encodes CASSPPGQISSGANVLTF. The chain joins TRBV18 to TRBJ2-6; a possible D gene is TRBD1 (6 bases). The V gene lost 0 bases and the J gene lost 0 bases, with 12 bases spanning the gap. Per the germline V gene, CDR1 is KGHSH and CDR2 is LQKENI. The CDR3 has 18 residues. Full variable domain (missing parts from reference TRBV18 and TRBJ2-6): NAGVMQNPRHLVRRRGQEARLRCSPMKGHSHVYWYRQLPEEGLKFMVYLQKENIIDESGMPKERFSAEFPKEGPSILRIQQVVRGDSAAYFCASSPPGQISSGANVLTFGAGSRLTVL.

The CDR3 here is CSVRRGSSRSEQYF. The CDR3 nucleotides read TGCAGCGTCCGAAGAGGGTCCTCACGTAGCGAGCAGTACTTC. The chain joins TRBV29-1 to TRBJ2-7; tentative D call: TRBD2 (5 bases). V dropped 6 bases and J dropped 6 bases, with 21 bases sitting between them. CDR1 is SQVTM, CDR2 ANQGSEA, per germline. This CDR3 spans 14 amino acids.

V is TRBV7-2 and J is TRBJ1-6; TRBD1 agrees at 7 bases. CDR1 is SGHTA, CDR2 FQGNSA, per germline. The CDR3 totals 18 residues. J was trimmed by 6 bases and V by 5 bases; bases with no gene match: 16. The CDR3 protein is CASSRRSLFDRVNSPLHF. CDR3 in DNA: TGTGCCAGCAGCCGTAGATCCCTTTTTGACAGGGTTAATTCACCCCTCCACTTT. The full variable domain, in which reference TRBV7-2 and TRBJ1-6 provide the parts outside the CDR3, is GAGVSQSPSNKVTEKGKDVELRCDPISGHTALYWYRQSLGQGLEFLIYFQGNSAPDKSGLPSDRFSAERTGGSVSTLTIQRTQQEDSAVYLCASSRRSLFDRVNSPLHFGNGTRLTVT.

V gene TRBV10-1 combines with J gene TRBJ1-1; D is perhaps TRBD1 (6 bases). Germline V gene lookup returns CDR1 WNHNN and CDR2 SYGVQD (reference sequence). The ends were cut back, 3 bases at V and 0 bases at J, with 17 bases in the middle. The CDR3 is 17 amino acids. The CDR3 sequence: CASSDSDRSLLNTEAFF. CDR3 nucleotides: TGCGCCAGCAGTGACTCTGACAGGAGCTTACTGAACACTGAAGCTTTCTTT.

The chain has TRBV27 and TRBJ1-5, with D perhaps TRBD1 (5 bases). The germline CDR1 and CDR2 sequences are MNHEY and SMNVEV (reference sequence). The V gene lost 6 bases and the J gene lost 0 bases, with 12 bases spanning the gap. The CDR3 is 15 amino acids. CDR3 amino acids: CASRRDRDSNQPQHF. The DNA for the CDR3 is TGTGCCAGCAGAAGAGACAGAGATAGCAATCAGCCCCAGCATTTT.

The chain combines TRBV19 with TRBJ1-5, with TRBD1 matching over 7 bases. Germline values: CDR1 LNHDA, CDR2 SQIVND (reference sequence). CDR3 length equals 15 residues. Trimming at V came to 9 bases and at J to 2 bases, leaving 10 bases not matched to a gene. The CDR3 region is CASLDRARGNQPQHF. The CDR3 region has the DNA TGTGCCAGCCTAGACAGGGCACGGGGCAATCAGCCCCAGCATTTT.

The chain links TRBV28 to TRBJ2-3, with unresolved D. V lost 6 bases and J lost 6, with 16 bases in between. Germline loops: CDR1 MDHEN, CDR2 SYDVKM. The CDR3 is made up of 14 amino acids. DNA for the CDR3: TGTGCCAGCAGCACCCCCCCACTGAGCGATACGCAGTATTTT. The encoded protein is CASSTPPLSDTQYF.

The chain joins TRBV7-3 to TRBJ2-5; 9 bases match TRBD2. This CDR3 has 14 amino acids. In germline, CDR1 is SGHTA, CDR2 FQGTGA. The V segment lost 3 bases and the J segment 5 bases; nucleotides outside the gene matches: 4. Here the CDR3 DNA reads TGTGCCAGCAGCTTGCGGGGGGGCGGTGAGACCCAGTACTTC. Amino acid sequence: CASSLRGGGETQYF.

CDR3 DNA: TGTGCCAGCACCCCCGGACAGGGGCAAAGCTCCTACGAGCAGTACTTC. Its protein is CASTPGQGQSSYEQYF. The chain is built from TRBV28 and TRBJ2-7, with 9 bases identical to TRBD1. This CDR3 comprises 16 residues. Trimming took 7 bases from V and 0 from J; bases not matched to a gene: 10. Looked up from germline, CDR1 is MDHEN and CDR2 is SYDVKM. The entire variable domain, with the rest obtained from reference TRBV28 and TRBJ2-7, is as follows: DVKVTQSSRYLVKRTGEKVFLECVQDMDHENMFWYRQDPGLGLRLIYFSYDVKMKEKGDIPEGYSVSREKKERFSLILESASTNQTSMYLCASTPGQGQSSYEQYFGPGTRLTVT.

The chain has TRBV14 and TRBJ2-7; 7 bases agree with TRBD1. This CDR3 spans 16 amino acids. J gave up 2 bases and V 1 base, and 8 bases lay outside the gene matches. Looked up from germline, CDR1 is SGHDN and CDR2 is FVKESK. In DNA form, the CDR3 reads TGTGCCAGCAGCCAAGGCCCGGGACAGCTCACCTACGAGCAGTACTTC. Translating it yields CASSQGPGQLTYEQYF.

The table lists this clone with a few counts. The CDR3 DNA reads as TGTGCCAGCAGCTCACTAGCGGGAGTTGGCGAGACCCAGTACTTC. Translating gives CASSSLAGVGETQYF. The chain is built from TRBV5-4 and TRBJ2-5, with 11 bases that match TRBD2. The CDR3 runs 15 residues. Trimming took 3 bases from V and 5 from J; bases not matched to a gene: 6. From germline, CDR1 is SGHNT and CDR2 YYREEE (reference sequence).

The chain joins TRBV6-5 to TRBJ1-2; 7 bases line up with TRBD1. This CDR3 region has 13 residues. V was clipped by 5 bases and J by 7 bases; unmatched bases: 7. Per the germline V gene, CDR1 is MNHEY and CDR2 is SVGAGI. DNA for the CDR3: TGTGCCAGCAGTGACAGGGTTTATGGTGGCTACACCTTC. Amino acids: CASSDRVYGGYTF.

The rearrangement uses TRBV5-8 and TRBJ2-6; D is perhaps TRBD2 (5 bases). This CDR3 comprises 15 residues. V was trimmed by 0 bases and J by 4 bases, leaving 8 bases between them. The germline V gene has CDR1 SGHTS and CDR2 YDEGEE. The CDR3 spells CASSLGPGGANVLTF. The CDR3 DNA reads TGTGCCAGCAGCTTGGGACCGGGAGGGGCCAACGTCCTGACTTTC. The full variable domain, rest sourced from reference TRBV5-8 and TRBJ2-6, is EAGVTQSPTHLIKTRGQQATLRCSPISGHTSVYWYQQALGLGLQFLLWYDEGEERNRGNFPPRFSGRQFPNYSSELNVNALELEDSALYLCASSLGPGGANVLTFGAGSRLTVL.

A single count supports this clone. The V gene is TRBV6-5, the J gene TRBJ1-5, with D unclear. The CDR3 length is 13 residues. From germline, CDR1 is MNHEY and CDR2 SVGAGI. Trimming took 6 bases from V and 4 from J, leaving 10 bases between them. Here the CDR3 DNA reads TGTGCCAGCAGACTAACGGAGAATCAGCCCCAGCATTTT. It yields the protein CASRLTENQPQHF.

V and J are TRBV21-1 and TRBJ1-1. TRBV21-1 is described as a pseudogene. This CDR3 is 15 amino acids long. The CDR3 spells CASRPYYGLNTEAFF. The CDR3 DNA reads as TGTGCCAGCAGACCATACTACGGGTTGAACACTGAAGCTTTCTTT.

The genes are TRBV29-1 and TRBJ2-7; D is unclear. With 5 bases removed from V and 1 base from J, the gap between germline ends came to 15 bases. Germline-derived CDR1 and CDR2 are SQVTM and ANQGSEA. CDR3 length: 14 residues. The CDR3 sequence: CSVQPLGQSYEQYF. The CDR3 coding sequence is TGCAGCGTTCAACCCTTGGGCCAATCCTACGAGCAGTACTTC.

The chain is built from TRBV7-2 and TRBJ2-5; D is possibly TRBD2 (5 bases). V lost 5 bases and J lost 1, with 11 bases in between. The CDR3 spans 14 residues. Germline lookup yields CDR1 SGHTA and CDR2 FQGNSA. In DNA, the CDR3 is TGTGCCAGCAGCAAGAGCGGACCCCAAGAGACCCAGTACTTC. As protein: CASSKSGPQETQYF.

This clone occurred a few times. This chain connects TRBV19 to TRBJ1-1; 7 nucleotides align to TRBD1. The germline V gene encodes CDR1 LNHDA and CDR2 SQIVND (reference sequence). V lost 3 bases and J lost 9; bases outside the gene matches: 7. The CDR3 is made up of 13 amino acids. The CDR3 DNA sequence: TGTGCCAGTAGTATCGACAGGGATAAAAAAGCTTTCTTT. It specifies CASSIDRDKKAFF.

About this clone: One end of the junction varies from germline; a read error may be responsible. The genes are TRBV7-9 and TRBJ1-1, with D possibly TRBD1 on 5 matching bases. CDR3 length equals 16 residues. CDR1 and CDR2 from the germline V gene are SEHNR and FQNEAQ (reference sequence). CDR3 coding DNA: TGTTCCAGCAGCCCCAATGACAGATCCATGAACACTGAAGCTTTCTTT. This sequence encodes CSSSPNDRSMNTEAFF.

The CDR3 sequence: CASSPDTSTYGYTF. For the CDR3, the DNA is TGTGCCAGCAGCCCGGACACATCGACCTATGGCTACACCTTC. The chain is built from TRBV11-2 and TRBJ1-2; D is perhaps TRBD1 (5 bases). CDR3 length equals 14 residues. Trimming removed 5 bases from V and 4 bases from J, with 14 bases in between. The germline gives CDR1 SGHAT, CDR2 FQNNGV.